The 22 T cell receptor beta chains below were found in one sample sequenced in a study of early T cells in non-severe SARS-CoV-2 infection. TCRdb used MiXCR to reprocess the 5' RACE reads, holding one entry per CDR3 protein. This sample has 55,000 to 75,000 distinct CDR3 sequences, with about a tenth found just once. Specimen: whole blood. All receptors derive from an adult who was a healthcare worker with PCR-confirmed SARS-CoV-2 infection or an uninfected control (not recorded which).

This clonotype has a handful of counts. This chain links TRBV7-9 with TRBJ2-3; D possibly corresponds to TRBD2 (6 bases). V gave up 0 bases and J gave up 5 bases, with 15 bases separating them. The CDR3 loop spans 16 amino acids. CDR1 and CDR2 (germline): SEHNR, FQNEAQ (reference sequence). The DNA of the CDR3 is TGTGCCAGCAGCTTAGCGCGGGGCGGTCCCGGAGATACGCAGTATTTT. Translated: CASSLARGGPGDTQYF.

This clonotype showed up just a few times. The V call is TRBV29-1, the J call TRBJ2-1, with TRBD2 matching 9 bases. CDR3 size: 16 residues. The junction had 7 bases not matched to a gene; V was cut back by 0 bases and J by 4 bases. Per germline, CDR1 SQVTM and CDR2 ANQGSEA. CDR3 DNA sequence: TGCAGCGTTGAAGATGGTGCTAGCGGGACATACAATGAGCAGTTCTTC. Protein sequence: CSVEDGASGTYNEQFF.

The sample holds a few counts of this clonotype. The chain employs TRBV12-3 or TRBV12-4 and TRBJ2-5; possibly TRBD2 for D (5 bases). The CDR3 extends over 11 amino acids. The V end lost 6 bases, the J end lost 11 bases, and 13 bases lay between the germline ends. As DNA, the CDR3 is TGTGCCAGCAGCGTACTAGAGGTTCAGTACTTC. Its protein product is CASSVLEVQYF.

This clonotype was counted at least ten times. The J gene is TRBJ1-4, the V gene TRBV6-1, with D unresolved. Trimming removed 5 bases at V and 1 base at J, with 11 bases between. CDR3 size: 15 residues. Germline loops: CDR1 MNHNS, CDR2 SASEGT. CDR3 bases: TGTGCCAGCAGTCCATGGGCAGGAACTAATGAAAAACTGTTTTTT. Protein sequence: CASSPWAGTNEKLFF.

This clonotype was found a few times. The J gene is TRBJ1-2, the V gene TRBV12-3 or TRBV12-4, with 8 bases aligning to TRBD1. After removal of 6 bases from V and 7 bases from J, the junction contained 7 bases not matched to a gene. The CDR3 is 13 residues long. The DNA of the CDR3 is TGTGCCAGCAGCCCTGGACAGGGCGGTGGCTACACCTTC. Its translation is CASSPGQGGGYTF.

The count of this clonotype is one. CDR3 residues: CASSFPGVDTQYF. DNA of the CDR3: TGTGCCAGCAGCTTCCCAGGGGTAGATACGCAGTATTTT. The chain couples TRBV7-2 to TRBJ2-3, with D maybe TRBD1 (6 bases). V lost 3 bases to trimming and J lost 5 bases, with 9 bases between them. CDR1 is SGHTA, CDR2 FQGNSA, per germline. This CDR3 has 13 residues.

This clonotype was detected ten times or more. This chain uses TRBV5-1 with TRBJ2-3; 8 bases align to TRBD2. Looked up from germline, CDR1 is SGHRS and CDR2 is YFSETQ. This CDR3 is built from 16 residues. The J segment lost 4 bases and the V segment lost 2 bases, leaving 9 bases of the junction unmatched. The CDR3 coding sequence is TGCGCCAGCAGCTTTGAGACGGGAGGGCCCCCAGATACGCAGTATTTT. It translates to CASSFETGGPPDTQYF.

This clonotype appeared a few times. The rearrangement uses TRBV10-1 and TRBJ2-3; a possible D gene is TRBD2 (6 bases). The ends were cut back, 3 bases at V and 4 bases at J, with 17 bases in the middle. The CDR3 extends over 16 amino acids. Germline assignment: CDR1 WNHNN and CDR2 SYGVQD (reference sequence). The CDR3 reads CASSENVGSRADTQYF. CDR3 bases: TGCGCCAGCAGTGAAAACGTCGGGAGTCGAGCAGATACGCAGTATTTT.

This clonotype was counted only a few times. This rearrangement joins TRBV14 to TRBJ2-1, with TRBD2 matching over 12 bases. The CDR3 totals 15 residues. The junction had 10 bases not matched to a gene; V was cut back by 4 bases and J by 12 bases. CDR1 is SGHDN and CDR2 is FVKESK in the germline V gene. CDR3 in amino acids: CASSRGTSGPLGQFF. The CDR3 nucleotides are TGTGCCAGCAGCCGCGGGACTAGCGGGCCTTTAGGGCAGTTCTTC.

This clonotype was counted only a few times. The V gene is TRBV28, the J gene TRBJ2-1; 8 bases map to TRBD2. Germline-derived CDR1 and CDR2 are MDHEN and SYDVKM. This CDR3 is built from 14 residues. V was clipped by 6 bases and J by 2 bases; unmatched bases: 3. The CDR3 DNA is TGTGCCAGCAGCCGTAGCGGGACCTACAATGAGCAGTTCTTC. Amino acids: CASSRSGTYNEQFF.

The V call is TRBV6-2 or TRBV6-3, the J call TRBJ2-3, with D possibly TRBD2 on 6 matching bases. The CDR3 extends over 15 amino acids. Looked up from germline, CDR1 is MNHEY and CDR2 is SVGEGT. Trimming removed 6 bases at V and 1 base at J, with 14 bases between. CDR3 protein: CASRYRLGRTDTQYF. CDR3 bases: TGTGCCAGCAGATACCGACTAGGACGCACAGATACGCAGTATTTT.

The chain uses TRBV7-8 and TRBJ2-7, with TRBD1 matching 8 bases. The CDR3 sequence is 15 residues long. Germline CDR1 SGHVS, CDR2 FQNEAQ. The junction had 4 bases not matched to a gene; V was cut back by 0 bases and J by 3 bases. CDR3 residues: CASSLAATGVYEQYF. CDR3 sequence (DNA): TGTGCCAGCAGCTTAGCTGCGACAGGGGTCTACGAGCAGTACTTC.

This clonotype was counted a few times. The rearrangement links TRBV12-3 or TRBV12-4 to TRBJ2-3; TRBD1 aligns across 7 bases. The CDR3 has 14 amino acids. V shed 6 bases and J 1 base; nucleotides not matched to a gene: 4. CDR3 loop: CASSVGQGTDTQYF. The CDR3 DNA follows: TGTGCCAGCAGCGTCGGACAGGGCACAGATACGCAGTATTTT.

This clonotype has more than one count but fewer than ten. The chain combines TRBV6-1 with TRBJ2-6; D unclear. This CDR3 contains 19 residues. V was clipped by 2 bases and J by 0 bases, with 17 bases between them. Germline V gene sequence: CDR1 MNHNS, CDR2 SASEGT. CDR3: CASSEWAISSYSGANVLTF. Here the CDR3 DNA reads TGTGCCAGCAGTGAATGGGCCATTTCCTCGTACTCTGGGGCCAACGTCCTGACTTTC.

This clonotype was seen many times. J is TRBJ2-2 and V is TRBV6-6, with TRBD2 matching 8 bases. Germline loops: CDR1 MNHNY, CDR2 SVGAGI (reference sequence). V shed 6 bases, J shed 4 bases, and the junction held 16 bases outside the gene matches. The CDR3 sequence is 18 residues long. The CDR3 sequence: CASSTQKAAGVATGELFF. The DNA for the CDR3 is TGTGCCAGCAGCACCCAAAAGGCAGCGGGAGTAGCCACCGGGGAGCTGTTTTTT.

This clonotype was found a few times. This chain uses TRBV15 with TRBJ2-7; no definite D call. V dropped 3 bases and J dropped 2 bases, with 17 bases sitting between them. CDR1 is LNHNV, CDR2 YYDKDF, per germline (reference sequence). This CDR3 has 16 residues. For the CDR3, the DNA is TGTGCCACCAGCAGGGACCCCGGGCGTGAAGCCTACGAGCAGTACTTC. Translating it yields CATSRDPGREAYEQYF.

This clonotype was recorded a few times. The CDR3 DNA reads as TGCAGCGTAACACCGGACACCGGGGAGCTGTTTTTT. This sequence encodes CSVTPDTGELFF. This sequence joins TRBV29-1 and TRBJ2-2; D is unresolved. The V gene lost 6 bases and the J gene lost 3 bases, with 8 bases spanning the gap. The CDR3 consists of 12 residues. Looked up from germline, CDR1 is SQVTM and CDR2 is ANQGSEA.

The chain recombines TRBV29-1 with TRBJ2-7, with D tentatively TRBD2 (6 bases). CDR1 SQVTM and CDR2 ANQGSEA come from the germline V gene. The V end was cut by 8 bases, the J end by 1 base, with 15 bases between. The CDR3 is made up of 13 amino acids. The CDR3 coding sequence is TGCAGCACACGGGAGACCGCGTCCTACGAGCAGTACTTC. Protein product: CSTRETASYEQYF.

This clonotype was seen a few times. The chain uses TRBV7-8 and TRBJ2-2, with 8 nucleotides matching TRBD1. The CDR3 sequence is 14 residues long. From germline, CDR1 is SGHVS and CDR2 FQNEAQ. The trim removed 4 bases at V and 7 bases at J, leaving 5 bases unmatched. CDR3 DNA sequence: TGTGCCAGCAGCTCGGACAGGGTGAACGGGGAGCTGTTTTTT. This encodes CASSSDRVNGELFF. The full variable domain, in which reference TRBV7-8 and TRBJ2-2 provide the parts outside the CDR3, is GAGVSQSPRYKVAKRGQDVALRCDPISGHVSLFWYQQALGQGPEFLTYFQNEAQLDKSGLPSDRFFAERPEGSVSTLKIQRTQQEDSAVYLCASSSDRVNGELFFGEGSRLTVL.

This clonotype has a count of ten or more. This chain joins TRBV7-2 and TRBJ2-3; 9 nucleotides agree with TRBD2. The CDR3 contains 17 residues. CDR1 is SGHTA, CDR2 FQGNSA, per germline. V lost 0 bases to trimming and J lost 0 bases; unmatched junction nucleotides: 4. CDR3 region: CASSLAPSGISTDTQYF. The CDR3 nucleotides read TGTGCCAGCAGCTTAGCCCCTAGCGGGATAAGCACAGATACGCAGTATTTT.

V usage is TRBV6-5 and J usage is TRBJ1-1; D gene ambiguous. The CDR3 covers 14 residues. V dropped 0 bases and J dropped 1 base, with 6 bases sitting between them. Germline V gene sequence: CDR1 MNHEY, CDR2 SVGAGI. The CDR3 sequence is CASSYSPTNTEAFF. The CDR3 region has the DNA TGTGCCAGCAGTTACTCACCGACGAACACTGAAGCTTTCTTT.

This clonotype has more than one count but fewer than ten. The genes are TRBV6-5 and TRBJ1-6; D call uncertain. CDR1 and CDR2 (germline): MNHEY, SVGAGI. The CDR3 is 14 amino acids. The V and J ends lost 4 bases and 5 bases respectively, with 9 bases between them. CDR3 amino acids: CASSWRADNSPLHF. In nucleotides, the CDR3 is TGTGCCAGCAGTTGGAGGGCTGATAATTCACCCCTCCACTTT.